This TCR beta chain was recovered during a study of blood T cell repertoires in COVID-19. About the research overall: Material from acute and convalescent COVID-19 was sourced from the United States, Italy and Spain. PBMCs, B-cell-depleted T cells, or T cells were the source of the cDNA or gDNA that made up the material.

Germline V lookup: CDR1 SGHRS, CDR2 YFSETQ. Trimming removed 0 bases at V and 13 bases at J, with 16 bases between. The CDR3 is 13 amino acids. Per the authors' pipeline: Quantification of nucleated cells was approximated via reference gene primer amplification. Sequenced by immunoSEQ multiplex PCR; TCRdb stores in-frame clones only, minus some. The V and J calls and the clone size are those of that table, but D and trimming were determined from the DNA. In the table there are under 200,000 clones, roughly 80% of which are singletons. This clone was recorded once. This sequence joins TRBV5-1 and TRBJ1-2; D may be TRBD1 (6 bases). This receptor was taken from a man in his 70s with acute or convalescent COVID-19. The source material was peripheral blood. The CDR3 loop reads CASSLGHTGICTF. The CDR3 DNA is TGCGCCAGCAGCTTGGGGCATACAGGGATCTGCACCTTC.